This is a list of T cell receptor beta chains from one sample in a study of blood T cell repertoires in COVID-19. Clones were read by immunoSEQ multiplex PCR, and TCRdb kept only the in-frame ones, dropping some. The sample shows about 100,000 clones, about 90% of them seen only once. Specimen: peripheral blood. Receptors were obtained from a human donor in a cohort sampled during active COVID-19. CDR3s leave out the opening cysteine and the closing phenylalanine or tryptophan. A D gene is named only where the DNA matches it firmly.

j_call v_call d_call cdr3_length cdr3_aa
TRBJ2-3 TRBV5-1 - 13 ASSPGTPLTDTQY
TRBJ1-4 TRBV4-1 TRBD1 13 ASSQVGQGEGKLF
TRBJ1-5 TRBV18 - 12 ASSPGGPEQPQH
TRBJ1-2 TRBV18 TRBD1 16 ASSPGELGQGASYGYT
TRBJ1-5 TRBV13 - 14 ASSLPPSYDSQPQH
TRBJ2-1 TRBV7-2 TRBD2 14 ASSLVRLAVYNEQF
TRBJ1-3 TRBV6-5 TRBD1 13 ASRRQGAKGNTIY
TRBJ2-1 TRBV30 TRBD2 12 AWTSGITYNEQF
TRBJ2-1 TRBV2 TRBD2 13 ASSDGLAGYNEQF
TRBJ1-2 TRBV6-1 TRBD1 13 ASSEWTGGGDGYT
TRBJ1-5 TRBV6-1 - 11 ASSELRNQPQH
TRBJ1-1 TRBV4-1 - 13 ASSQEPRDSTEAF
TRBJ2-3 TRBV5-1 - 14 ASSRRTGLFTDTQY
TRBJ2-7 TRBV2 TRBD2 13 ATGLAGVVTYEQY
TRBJ2-7 TRBV5-1 TRBD2 13 ASSPEGGRGYEQY
TRBJ1-5 TRBV4-1 - 14 ASSQLREPGNQPQH
TRBJ1-2 TRBV9 - 13 ASSGTSRGNYGYT
TRBJ2-3 TRBV6-5 - 14 VSSYLTELFTDTQY
TRBJ1-1 TRBV15 TRBD1 16 ATSRPPGTGRMNTEAF
TRBJ1-6 TRBV2 - 11 ASSEQGYSPLH
TRBJ1-1 TRBV25-1 - 9 ATRTVTEAF
TRBJ2-7 TRBV27 TRBD1 11 ASSLTRQGQQY
TRBJ2-5 TRBV20-1 - 11 SASSLELETQY
TRBJ2-7 TRBV12-3/TRBV12-4 - 10 ASSFRGYEQY
TRBJ1-3 TRBV9 TRBD1 12 ASSHRGSGNTIY
TRBJ2-3 TRBV5-1 TRBD1 14 ASSLAGTGRSDTQY
TRBJ2-7 TRBV18 TRBD1 11 ASSRTGEYEQY
TRBJ1-2 TRBV4-1 TRBD1 14 ASRLGTGVEKDGYT
TRBJ1-4 TRBV2 TRBD1 13 ASSPMTGANEKLF
TRBJ1-1 TRBV27 - 14 ASSPTQGIENTEAF
TRBJ1-1 TRBV5-1 TRBD1 13 ASSTGTGMNTEAF
TRBJ2-3 TRBV5-1 TRBD2 13 ASSLGTSTTDTQY
TRBJ2-7 TRBV7-6 TRBD1 9 ASSSGGEQY
TRBJ1-1 TRBV18 - 15 ASSPQDRTLVNTEAF
TRBJ1-5 TRBV9 - 12 ASTQGGRPQPQH
TRBJ2-3 TRBV18 - 14 ASSPQLKESTDTQY